Presented here are 11 T cell receptor beta chains from one specimen sequenced in a study of cytomegalovirus exposure and HLA in healthy donors. Generated by immunoSEQ multiplex PCR, the TCRdb table keeps only in-frame clones and is missing some. The data show about 220,000 clones, with about 93% seen just once and 1% to 1.2% held by the top ten. Input material: PBMCs. These receptor sequences come from a woman under 30 in good health and CMV-seronegative.

For this clone: Other DNA sequences in the sample encode the same CDR3. This chain connects TRBV6-4 to TRBJ1-1, with D possibly TRBD1 on 6 matching bases. The germline V gene has CDR1 MRHNA and CDR2 SNTAGT. Trimming pared 2 bases from V and 5 bases from J, leaving 9 bases between. This CDR3 is 13 amino acids long. The CDR3 DNA reads as TGTGCCAGCAGTGACGAGGGGGGGACTGAAGCTTTCTTT. Amino acid sequence: CASSDEGGTEAFF.

The V gene is TRBV10-3, the J gene TRBJ1-1; no firm D call. Trimming left V 0 bases short and J 2 bases short, with 10 bases between. CDR1 and CDR2 (germline): ENHRY, SYGVKD. This CDR3 region has 15 residues. Here the CDR3 DNA reads TGTGCCATCAGTGAGTCCCGGACGGGAAACACTGAAGCTTTCTTT. Its translation is CAISESRTGNTEAFF.

This clone came up once. The V call is TRBV29-1, the J call TRBJ1-5, with a weak D call TRBD1 (5 bases). CDR1 SQVTM and CDR2 ANQGSEA come from the germline V gene. V lost 4 bases to trimming and J lost 7 bases, with 14 bases between them. The CDR3 has 13 amino acids. CDR3 protein: CSVGGAPGQPQHF. As DNA, the CDR3 is TGCAGCGTTGGCGGGGCGCCCGGGCAGCCCCAGCATTTT.

The gene calls are TRBV4-2 and TRBJ1-1; 8 bases match TRBD1. With V trimmed by 3 bases and J by 1 base, 1 base remained unmatched. The CDR3 is made up of 14 amino acids. The germline V gene encodes CDR1 LGHNA and CDR2 YNFKEQ. The CDR3 bases are TGTGCCAGCAGCCAGACAGGGGCGAACACTGAAGCTTTCTTT. It translates to CASSQTGANTEAFF.

This chain uses TRBV30 with TRBJ1-1, with TRBD1 identical over 9 bases. The germline gives CDR1 GTSNPN, CDR2 SVGIG (reference sequence). With V trimmed by 0 bases and J by 0 bases, 23 bases remained unmatched. This CDR3 contains 22 residues. The CDR3 is CAWSVPLQILDRGRLMNTEAFF. Here the CDR3 DNA reads TGTGCCTGGAGTGTACCCCTGCAAATCCTGGACAGGGGCCGCCTCATGAACACTGAAGCTTTCTTT.

This clone was detected only once. The CDR3 sequence is CASSAGNLNEQFF. CDR3 nucleotide sequence: TGTGCCAGCAGTGCGGGGAACCTCAATGAGCAGTTCTTC. The V gene is TRBV25-1, the J gene TRBJ2-1; perhaps TRBD2 as D (5 bases). The CDR3 length is 13 residues. Trimming pared 4 bases from V and 6 bases from J, leaving 10 bases between. Germline-derived CDR1 and CDR2 are MGHDK and SYGVNS.

CDR3 in amino acids: CASSVAGDDYEQYF. The CDR3, as DNA: TGTGCCAGCAGCGTAGCAGGGGACGACTACGAGCAGTACTTC. This chain links TRBV9 with TRBJ2-7; maybe TRBD1 (6 bases). The CDR3 is 14 residues long. Trimming pared 0 bases from V and 3 bases from J, leaving 10 bases between. Germline V gene data show CDR1 as SGDLS and CDR2 as YYNGEE.

V gene TRBV7-3 combines with J gene TRBJ2-3, with 11 bases aligning to TRBD2. The CDR3 contains 17 residues. V was pared by 2 bases and J by 5 bases, with 9 bases of the junction left unmatched. Germline V gives CDR1 SGHTA, CDR2 FQGTGA. In nucleotides, the CDR3 is TGTGCCAGCAGCTTAGGATTAGCGGGAGGGTTAGTAGATACGCAGTATTTT. Its protein product is CASSLGLAGGLVDTQYF.

The sample holds one count of this clone. The V and J genes are TRBV19 and TRBJ2-7; D remains unclear. This CDR3 spans 14 amino acids. Germline lookup yields CDR1 LNHDA and CDR2 SQIVND (reference sequence). With 3 bases removed from V and 4 bases from J, the gap between germline ends came to 13 bases. The CDR3 region is CASSMASKIYEQYF. The CDR3 DNA reads TGTGCCAGTAGTATGGCTTCGAAAATTTACGAGCAGTACTTC.

V and J are TRBV7-6 and TRBJ2-3; D is uncertain. Germline lookup yields CDR1 SGHVS and CDR2 FNYEAQ. This CDR3 has 15 residues. Trimming stripped 1 base from V and 0 bases from J, with 8 bases between. Written as DNA, the CDR3 is TGTGCCAGCAGCTTAGTAGGAGCTAGCACAGATACGCAGTATTTT. This translates into CASSLVGASTDTQYF.

V is TRBV10-3 and J is TRBJ2-1; the match to TRBD2 covers 9 bases. The CDR3 covers 16 residues. V gave up 5 bases and J gave up 3 bases; unmatched junction bases: 8. The germline V gene has CDR1 ENHRY and CDR2 SYGVKD. In DNA form, the CDR3 reads TGTGCCATCAGTCCGAGACTAGCGGATAACTACAATGAGCAGTTCTTC. Translation: CAISPRLADNYNEQFF.